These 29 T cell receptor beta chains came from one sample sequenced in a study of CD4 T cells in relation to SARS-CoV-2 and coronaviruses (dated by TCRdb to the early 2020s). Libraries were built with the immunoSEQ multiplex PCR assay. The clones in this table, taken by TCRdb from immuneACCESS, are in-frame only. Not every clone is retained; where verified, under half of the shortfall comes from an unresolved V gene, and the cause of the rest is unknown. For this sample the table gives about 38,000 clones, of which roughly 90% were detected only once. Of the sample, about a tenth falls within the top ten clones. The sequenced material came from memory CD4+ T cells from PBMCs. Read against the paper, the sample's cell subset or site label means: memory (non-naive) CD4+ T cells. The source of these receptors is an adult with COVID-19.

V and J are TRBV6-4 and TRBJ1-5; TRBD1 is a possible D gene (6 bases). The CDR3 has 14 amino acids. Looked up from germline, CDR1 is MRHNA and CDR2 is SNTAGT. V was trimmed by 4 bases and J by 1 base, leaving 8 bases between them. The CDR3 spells CASSGGRSNQPQHF. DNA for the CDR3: TGTGCCAGCAGTGGGGGGCGGAGCAATCAGCCCCAGCATTTT.

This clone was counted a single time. CDR3 sequence: CASSPGGLLGDTQYF. For the CDR3, the DNA is TGCGCCAGCAGCCCCGGTGGGCTGTTGGGGGATACGCAGTATTTT. The chain carries TRBV5-1 and TRBJ2-3; no reliable D call. The germline V gene has CDR1 SGHRS and CDR2 YFSETQ. The CDR3 is made up of 15 amino acids. Trimming removed 4 bases at V and 6 bases at J, with 18 bases between.

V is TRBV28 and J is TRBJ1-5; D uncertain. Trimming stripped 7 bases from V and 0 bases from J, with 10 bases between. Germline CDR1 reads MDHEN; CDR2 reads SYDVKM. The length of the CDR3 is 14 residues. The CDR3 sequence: CASIQFLSNQPQHF. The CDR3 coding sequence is TGTGCCAGCATCCAATTCCTTAGCAATCAGCCCCAGCATTTT.

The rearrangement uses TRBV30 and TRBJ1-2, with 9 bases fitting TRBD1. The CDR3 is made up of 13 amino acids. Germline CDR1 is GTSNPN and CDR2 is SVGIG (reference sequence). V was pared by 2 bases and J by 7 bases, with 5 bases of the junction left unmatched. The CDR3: CAWSFGTGSGYTF. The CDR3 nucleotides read TGTGCCTGGAGTTTCGGGACAGGGAGTGGCTACACCTTC.

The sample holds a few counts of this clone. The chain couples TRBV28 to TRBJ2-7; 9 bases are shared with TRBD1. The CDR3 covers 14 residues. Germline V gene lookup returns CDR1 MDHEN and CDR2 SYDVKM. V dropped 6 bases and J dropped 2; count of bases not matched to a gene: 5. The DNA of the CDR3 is TGTGCCAGCAGCTTCGGGGACAGGGCCTACGAGCAGTACTTC. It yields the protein CASSFGDRAYEQYF.

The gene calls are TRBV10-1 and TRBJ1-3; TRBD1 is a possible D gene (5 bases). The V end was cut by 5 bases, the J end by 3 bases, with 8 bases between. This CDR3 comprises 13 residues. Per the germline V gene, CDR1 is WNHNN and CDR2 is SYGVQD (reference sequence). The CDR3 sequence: CASSRDGGNTIYF. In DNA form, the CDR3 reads TGCGCCAGCAGTCGGGACGGTGGAAACACCATATATTTT.

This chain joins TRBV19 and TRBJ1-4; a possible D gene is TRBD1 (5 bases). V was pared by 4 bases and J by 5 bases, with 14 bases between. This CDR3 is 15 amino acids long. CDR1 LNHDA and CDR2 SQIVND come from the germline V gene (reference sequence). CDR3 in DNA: TGTGCCAGTAGTACCATCGAGGGGCGGAATGAAAAACTGTTTTTT. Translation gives CASSTIEGRNEKLFF.

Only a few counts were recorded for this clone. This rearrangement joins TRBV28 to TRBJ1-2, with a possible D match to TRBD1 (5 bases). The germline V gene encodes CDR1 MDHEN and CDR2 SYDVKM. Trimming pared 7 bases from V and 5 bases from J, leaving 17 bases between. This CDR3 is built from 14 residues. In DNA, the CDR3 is TGTGCCAGCAACGGTGAGACAGCGGCTTATGGCTACACCTTC. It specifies CASNGETAAYGYTF.

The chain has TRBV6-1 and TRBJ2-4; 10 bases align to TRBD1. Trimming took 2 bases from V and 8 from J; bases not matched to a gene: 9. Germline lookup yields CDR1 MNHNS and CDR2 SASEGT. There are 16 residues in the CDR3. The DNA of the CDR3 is TGTGCCAGCAGTGAAAAGGTGGGGACAGGGGCGGACATTCAGTACTTC. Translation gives CASSEKVGTGADIQYF.

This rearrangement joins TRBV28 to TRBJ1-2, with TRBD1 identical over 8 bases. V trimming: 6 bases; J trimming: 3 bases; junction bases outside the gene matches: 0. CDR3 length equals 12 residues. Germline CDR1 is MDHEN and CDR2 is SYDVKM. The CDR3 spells CASRTGDYGYTF. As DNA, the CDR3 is TGTGCCAGCAGGACAGGGGACTATGGCTACACCTTC.

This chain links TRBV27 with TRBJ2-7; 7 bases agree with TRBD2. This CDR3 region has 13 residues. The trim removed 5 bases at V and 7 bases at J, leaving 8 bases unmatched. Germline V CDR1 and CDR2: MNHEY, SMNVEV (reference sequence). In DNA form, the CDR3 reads TGTGCCAGCAGTAACCGGGGGGTGGGGGAGCAGTACTTC. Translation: CASSNRGVGEQYF.

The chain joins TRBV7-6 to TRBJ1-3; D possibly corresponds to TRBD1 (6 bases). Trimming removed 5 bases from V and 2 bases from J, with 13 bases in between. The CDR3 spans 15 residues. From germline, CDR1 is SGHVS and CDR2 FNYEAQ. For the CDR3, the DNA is TGTGCCAGCAGCCTACAGGGATCAACTGGAAACACCATATATTTT. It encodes CASSLQGSTGNTIYF.

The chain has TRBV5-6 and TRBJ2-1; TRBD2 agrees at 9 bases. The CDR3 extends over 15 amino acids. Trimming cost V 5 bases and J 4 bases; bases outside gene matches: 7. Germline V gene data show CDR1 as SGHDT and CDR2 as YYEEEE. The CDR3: CASREAGGPYNEQFF. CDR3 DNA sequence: TGTGCCAGCAGGGAAGCGGGGGGCCCTTACAATGAGCAGTTCTTC.

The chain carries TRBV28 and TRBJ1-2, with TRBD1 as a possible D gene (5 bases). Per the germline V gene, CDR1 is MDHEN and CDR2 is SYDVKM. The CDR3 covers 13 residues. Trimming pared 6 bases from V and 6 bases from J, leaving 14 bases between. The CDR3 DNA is TGTGCCAGCAGAAATCCGCAGGGTAATGGCTACACCTTC. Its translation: CASRNPQGNGYTF.

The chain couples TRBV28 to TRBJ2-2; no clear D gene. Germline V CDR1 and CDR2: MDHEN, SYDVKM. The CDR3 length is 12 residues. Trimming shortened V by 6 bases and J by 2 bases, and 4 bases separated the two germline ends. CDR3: CASSINTGELFF. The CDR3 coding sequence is TGTGCCAGCAGCATTAACACCGGGGAGCTGTTTTTT.

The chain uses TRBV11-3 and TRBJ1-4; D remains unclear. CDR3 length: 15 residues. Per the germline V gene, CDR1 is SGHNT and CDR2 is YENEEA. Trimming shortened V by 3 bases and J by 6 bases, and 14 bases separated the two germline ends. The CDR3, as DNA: TGTGCCAGCAGCTTTGGTACTCTGGGTCATGAAAAACTGTTTTTT. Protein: CASSFGTLGHEKLFF.

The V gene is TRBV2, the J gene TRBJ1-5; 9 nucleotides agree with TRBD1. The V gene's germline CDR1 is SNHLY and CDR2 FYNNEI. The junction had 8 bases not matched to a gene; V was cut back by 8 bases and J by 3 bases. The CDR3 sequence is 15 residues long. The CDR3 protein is CASGQGLGYNQPQHF. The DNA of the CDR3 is TGTGCCAGCGGACAGGGGTTGGGATACAATCAGCCCCAGCATTTT.

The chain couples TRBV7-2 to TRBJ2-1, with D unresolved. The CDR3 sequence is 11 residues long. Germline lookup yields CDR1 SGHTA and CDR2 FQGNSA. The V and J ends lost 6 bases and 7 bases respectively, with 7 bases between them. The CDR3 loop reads CASSYHNEQFF. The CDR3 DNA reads TGTGCCAGCAGTTATCATAATGAGCAGTTCTTC.

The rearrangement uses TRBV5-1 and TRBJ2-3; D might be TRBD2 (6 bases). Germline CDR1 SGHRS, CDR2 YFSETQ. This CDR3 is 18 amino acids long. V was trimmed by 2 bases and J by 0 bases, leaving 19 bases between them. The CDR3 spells CASSFVAQAGTSTDTQYF. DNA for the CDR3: TGCGCCAGCAGCTTCGTGGCTCAGGCGGGAACTAGCACAGATACGCAGTATTTT.

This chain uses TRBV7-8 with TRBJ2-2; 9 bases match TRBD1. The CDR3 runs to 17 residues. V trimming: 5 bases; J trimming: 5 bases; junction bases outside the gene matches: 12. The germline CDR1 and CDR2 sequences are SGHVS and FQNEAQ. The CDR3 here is CASSLTRNRGQTGELFF. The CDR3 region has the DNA TGTGCCAGCAGCCTCACCAGAAACAGGGGGCAGACCGGGGAGCTGTTTTTT.

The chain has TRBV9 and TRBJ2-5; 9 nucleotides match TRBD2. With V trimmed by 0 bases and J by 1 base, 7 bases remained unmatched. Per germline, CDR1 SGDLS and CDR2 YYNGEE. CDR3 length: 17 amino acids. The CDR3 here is CASSVGSSGGIQETQYF. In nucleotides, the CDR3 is TGTGCCAGCAGCGTAGGGAGCAGCGGGGGGATCCAAGAGACCCAGTACTTC. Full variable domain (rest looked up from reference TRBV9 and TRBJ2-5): DSGVTQTPKHLITATGQRVTLRCSPRSGDLSVYWYQQSLDQGLQFLIQYYNGEERAKGNILERFSAQQFPDLHSELNLSSLELGDSALYFCASSVGSSGGIQETQYFGPGTRLLVL.

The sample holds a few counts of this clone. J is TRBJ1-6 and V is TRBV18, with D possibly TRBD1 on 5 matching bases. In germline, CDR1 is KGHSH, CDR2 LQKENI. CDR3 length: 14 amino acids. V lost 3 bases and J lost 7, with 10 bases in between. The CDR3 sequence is CASSPGTDNSPLHF. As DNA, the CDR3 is TGTGCCAGCTCACCTGGGACGGACAATTCACCCCTCCACTTT. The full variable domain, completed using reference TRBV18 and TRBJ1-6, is NAGVMQNPRHLVRRRGQEARLRCSPMKGHSHVYWYRQLPEEGLKFMVYLQKENIIDESGMPKERFSAEFPKEGPSILRIQQVVRGDSAAYFCASSPGTDNSPLHFGNGTRLTVT.

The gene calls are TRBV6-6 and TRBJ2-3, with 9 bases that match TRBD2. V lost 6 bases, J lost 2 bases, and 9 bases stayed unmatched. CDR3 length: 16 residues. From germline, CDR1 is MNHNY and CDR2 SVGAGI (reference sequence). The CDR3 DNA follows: TGTGCCAGCAGCCTAGCGGGGATAGTAGACACAGATACGCAGTATTTT. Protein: CASSLAGIVDTDTQYF.

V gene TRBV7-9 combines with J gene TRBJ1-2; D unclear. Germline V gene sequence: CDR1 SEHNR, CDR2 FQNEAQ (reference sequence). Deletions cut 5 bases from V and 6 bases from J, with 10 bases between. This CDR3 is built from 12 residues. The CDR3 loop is CASSLRGHGYTF. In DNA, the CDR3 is TGTGCCAGCAGCCTACGAGGACATGGCTACACCTTC. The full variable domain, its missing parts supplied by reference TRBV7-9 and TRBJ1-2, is DTGVSQNPRHKITKRGQNVTFRCDPISEHNRLYWYRQTLGQGPEFLTYFQNEAQLEKSRLLSDRFSAERPKGSFSTLEIQRTEQGDSAMYLCASSLRGHGYTFGSGTRLTVV.

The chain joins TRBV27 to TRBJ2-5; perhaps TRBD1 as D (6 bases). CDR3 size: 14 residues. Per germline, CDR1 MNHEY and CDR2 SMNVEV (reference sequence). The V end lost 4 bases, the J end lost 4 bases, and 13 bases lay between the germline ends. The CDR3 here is CASSSRQVPETQYF. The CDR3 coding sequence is TGTGCCAGCAGTTCCCGACAGGTACCAGAGACCCAGTACTTC.

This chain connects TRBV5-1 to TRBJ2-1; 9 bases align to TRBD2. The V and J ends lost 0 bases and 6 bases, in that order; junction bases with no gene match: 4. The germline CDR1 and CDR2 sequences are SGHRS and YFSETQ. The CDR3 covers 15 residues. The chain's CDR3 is CASSLDGGGVNEQFF. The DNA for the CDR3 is TGCGCCAGCAGCTTGGACGGCGGGGGGGTCAATGAGCAGTTCTTC.

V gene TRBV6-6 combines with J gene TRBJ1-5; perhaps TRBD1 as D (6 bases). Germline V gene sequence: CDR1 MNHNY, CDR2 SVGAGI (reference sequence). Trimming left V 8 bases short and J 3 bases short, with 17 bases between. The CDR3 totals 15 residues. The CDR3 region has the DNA TGTGCCAGCGGCAGGTGGGGGACACTCAATCAGCCCCAGCATTTT. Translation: CASGRWGTLNQPQHF.

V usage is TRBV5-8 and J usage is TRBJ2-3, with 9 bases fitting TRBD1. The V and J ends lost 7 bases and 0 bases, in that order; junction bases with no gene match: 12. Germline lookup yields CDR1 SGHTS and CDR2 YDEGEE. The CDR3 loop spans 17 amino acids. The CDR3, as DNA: TGTGCCAGCGCCGAGGGACAGGGAAGGATTAGCACAGATACGCAGTATTTT. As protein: CASAEGQGRISTDTQYF.

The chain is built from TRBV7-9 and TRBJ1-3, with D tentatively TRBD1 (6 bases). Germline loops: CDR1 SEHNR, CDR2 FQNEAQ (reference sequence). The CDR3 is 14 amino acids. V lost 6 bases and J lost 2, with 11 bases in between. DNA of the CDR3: TGTGCCAGCAGTTATCCAGGGGCTGGAAACACCATATATTTT. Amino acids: CASSYPGAGNTIYF.